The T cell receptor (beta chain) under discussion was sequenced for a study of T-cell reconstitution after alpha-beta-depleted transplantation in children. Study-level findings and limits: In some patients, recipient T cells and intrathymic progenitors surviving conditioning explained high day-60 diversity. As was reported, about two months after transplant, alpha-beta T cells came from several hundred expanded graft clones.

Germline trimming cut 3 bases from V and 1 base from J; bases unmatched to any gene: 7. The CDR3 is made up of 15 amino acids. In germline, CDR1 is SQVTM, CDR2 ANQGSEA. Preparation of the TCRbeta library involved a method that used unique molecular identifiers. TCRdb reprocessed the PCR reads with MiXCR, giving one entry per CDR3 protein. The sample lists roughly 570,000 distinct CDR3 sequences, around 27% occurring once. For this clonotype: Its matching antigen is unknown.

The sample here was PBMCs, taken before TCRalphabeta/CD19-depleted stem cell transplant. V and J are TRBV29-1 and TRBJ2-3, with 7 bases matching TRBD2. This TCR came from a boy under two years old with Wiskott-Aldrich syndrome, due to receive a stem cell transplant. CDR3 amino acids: CSVDGPLAGTDTQYF. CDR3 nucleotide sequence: TGCAGCGTTGACGGGCCGCTAGCGGGCACAGATACGCAGTATTTT.